Below are 11 T cell receptor beta chains sequenced from a single sample in a study of cytomegalovirus exposure and HLA in healthy donors. Primers: 60 Vbeta forward and 13 Jbeta reverse. Some clones are missing from TCRdb's copy, which holds only in-frame ones; the method was immunoSEQ multiplex PCR. The sample lists 18,000 or so clones; more than 65% were seen once. Sequenced: PBMCs. These receptors were taken from a man between 18 and 35 years old in good health and CMV-seronegative.

The chain uses TRBV2 and TRBJ1-4; no firm D call. The CDR3 length is 15 residues. Germline lookup yields CDR1 SNHLY and CDR2 FYNNEI. V dropped 2 bases and J dropped 4 bases, with 11 bases sitting between them. CDR3 in amino acids: CASSENSGFNEKLFF. CDR3 DNA: TGTGCCAGCAGTGAAAATTCGGGGTTTAATGAAAAACTGTTTTTT.

This rearrangement joins TRBV30 to TRBJ1-1; possibly TRBD1 for D (6 bases). Germline loops: CDR1 GTSNPN, CDR2 SVGIG (reference sequence). This CDR3 has 14 amino acids. Trimming took off 5 bases at V and 2 bases at J, with 15 bases between the two ends. The CDR3 DNA follows: TGTGCCTGGCTCCCAGGGGACCGTAACACTGAAGCTTTCTTT. Amino acid sequence: CAWLPGDRNTEAFF.

J is TRBJ1-1 and V is TRBV30; possibly TRBD1 for D (6 bases). V lost 2 bases and J lost 6, with 10 bases in between. Germline lookup yields CDR1 GTSNPN and CDR2 SVGIG (reference sequence). CDR3 length: 12 residues. The CDR3: CAWSTGRAEAFF. DNA for the CDR3: TGTGCCTGGAGTACAGGGCGGGCTGAAGCTTTCTTT.

The chain recombines TRBV30 with TRBJ1-5; D unresolved. From germline, CDR1 is GTSNPN and CDR2 SVGIG (reference sequence). V gave up 2 bases and J gave up 3 bases, with 8 bases separating them. The CDR3 has 13 amino acids. Here the CDR3 DNA reads TGTGCCTGGAGTATGGGCCCCAATCAGCCCCAGCATTTT. The encoded protein is CAWSMGPNQPQHF. The full variable domain, completed using reference TRBV30 and TRBJ1-5, is SQTIHQWPATLVQPVGSPLSLECTVEGTSNPNLYWYRQAAGRGLQLLFYSVGIGQISSEVPQNLSASRPQDRQFILSSKKLLLSDSGFYLCAWSMGPNQPQHFGDGTRLSIL.

The chain couples TRBV7-3 to TRBJ2-1, with TRBD2 matching over 9 bases. CDR1 and CDR2 (germline): SGHTA, FQGTGA. The V gene end was trimmed by 5 bases and the J gene end by 0 bases; junction bases not matched to a gene: 2. The CDR3 extends over 15 amino acids. The CDR3 spells CASSISGGSYNEQFF. Written as DNA, the CDR3 is TGTGCCAGCAGCATTAGCGGGGGCTCCTACAATGAGCAGTTCTTC.

The chain has TRBV7-8 and TRBJ2-7; TRBD1 might be the D (6 bases). V was cut by 1 base and J by 3 bases, with 10 bases left in between. CDR1 and CDR2 from the germline V gene are SGHVS and FQNEAQ. This CDR3 is built from 14 residues. The CDR3, as DNA: TGTGCCAGCAGCTTAGGGACAGCTAACTACGAGCAGTACTTC. Its translation is CASSLGTANYEQYF.

The V and J genes are TRBV6-5 and TRBJ2-1; 8 bases are shared with TRBD2. Losses at the gene ends were 6 bases for V and 10 bases for J; bases not matched to a gene: 8. The germline gives CDR1 MNHEY, CDR2 SVGAGI. The CDR3 loop spans 13 amino acids. The CDR3 spells CASSFTTSAEQFF. CDR3 nucleotide sequence: TGTGCCAGCAGCTTTACGACTAGCGCGGAGCAGTTCTTC.

The gene calls are TRBV29-1 and TRBJ2-1; tentative D call: TRBD2 (7 bases). The CDR3 length is 13 residues. Looked up from germline, CDR1 is SQVTM and CDR2 is ANQGSEA. Trimming shortened V by 6 bases and J by 4 bases, and 13 bases separated the two germline ends. The CDR3 protein is CSVRGGNYNEQFF. DNA for the CDR3: TGCAGCGTAAGGGGGGGCAATTACAATGAGCAGTTCTTC.

The chain joins TRBV29-1 to TRBJ1-2; a weak D match, TRBD1 (6 bases). CDR3 size: 13 residues. The V end lost 3 bases, the J end lost 0 bases, and 8 bases lay between the germline ends. Germline V gene data show CDR1 as SQVTM and CDR2 as ANQGSEA. The CDR3 nucleotides read TGCAGCGTTGACGACAGGACTAACTATGGCTACACCTTC. Its protein product is CSVDDRTNYGYTF.

The gene calls are TRBV5-6 and TRBJ1-1; D gene unclear. V was shortened by 0 bases and J by 8 bases, with 8 bases between the two germline ends. The germline CDR1 and CDR2 sequences are SGHDT and YYEEEE. This CDR3 has 12 amino acids. The CDR3 region is CASSLGHVEAFF. CDR3 DNA: TGTGCCAGCAGCTTGGGGCACGTCGAAGCTTTCTTT.

CDR3: CACKGTDTEAFF. The CDR3 DNA sequence: TGTGCCTGCAAAGGGACAGACACTGAAGCTTTCTTT. V usage is TRBV30 and J usage is TRBJ1-1, with 7 bases aligning to TRBD1. The CDR3 spans 12 residues. V lost 6 bases, J lost 3 bases, and 4 bases stayed unmatched. Germline values: CDR1 GTSNPN, CDR2 SVGIG (reference sequence).